What follows is one T cell receptor (beta chain) and its context. Its antigen remains unidentified. No much larger clonotype is one base removed from it; base qualities were not supplied. This record belongs to a study of OX40 agonist ivuxolimab in advanced cancers. In the study overall: Ivuxolimab was an agonistic, fully human IgG2 monoclonal antibody directed against OX40 (CD134), a costimulatory receptor. Intravenous ivuxolimab was administered to patients every 2 weeks at six dose levels: 0.01, 0.1, 0.3, 1.5, 3 and 10 mg/kg. Of the 50 to 55 dose-escalation patients, hepatocellular carcinoma was present in roughly 19, melanoma in roughly 15, renal cell carcinoma in 9 and head and neck cancer in 9. In the dose-escalation cohort, 82.7% of patients were male, and the mean age was about 55 years, with a range of roughly 23 to 85. Patients were allowed to have had prior anti-PD-1, anti-PD-L1 or anti-CTLA-4 therapy, and 40% to 45% of the dose-escalation patients had been treated with checkpoint inhibitors. Three dose-escalation patients achieved partial responses, one with hepatocellular carcinoma and two with cutaneous melanoma. The point of sequencing TCRbeta in the periphery was to test whether ivuxolimab changed TCR sequence diversity and drove clonal T-cell expansion. The paper reports the monotherapy dose-escalation portion (N of about 47 patients) of the phase I ivuxolimab trial.

V was cut back by 6 bases and J by 4 bases, leaving a gap of 15 bases between them. CDR1 and CDR2 were assigned from the germline V gene as SQVTM and ANQGSEA. Taken from cysteine to phenylalanine, the CDR3 has 13 residues. The retained sequence is limited to the CDR3, 39 bases, with the frame set at the first base. The trial excluded patients who had a history of autoimmune disease or were on systemic immunosuppression. Peripheral blood for TCR sequencing was collected from all dose cohorts at baseline, on cycle 4 day 1, and on cycle 7 day 1. Samples were obtained from an open-label, multicenter, first-in-human phase I dose-escalation trial of ivuxolimab. Adults with locally advanced or metastatic head and neck squamous cell, hepatocellular, melanoma or renal cell carcinoma were enrolled in the trial. CD4+ and CD8+ T cells were sorted separately from peripheral blood before TCR sequencing. What the authors observed across the whole study: At doses of 0.1 to 3.0 mg/kg, clonal expansion of both CD4+ and CD8+ blood T cells was observed from baseline to week 6. After ivuxolimab, CD8+ T cells had more expanded clones than CD4+ T cells on average. The antigen specificity of the clonally expanded peripheral T cells was not determined. Low levels of normalized T-cell clonal expansion were also shown by some nonresponding patients. In partial responders in the 0.1-3.0 mg/kg groups, normalized peripheral clonal expansion was found to be among the lowest, especially among CD8+ T cells.

Genomic DNA was extracted from sorted cells for sequencing of the TCRbeta CDR3 region. TCRbeta CDR3 regions were sequenced using the immunoSEQ Assay. In its TCRdb copy, this immuneACCESS table keeps in-frame sequences only and misses some clones. Where compared with another copy, unresolved V genes explain less than half of these, and the others have no known cause. The sample contains under 80,000 clones, just over 85% of them found a single time. The ten largest clones represent about 2.1% of the sample. The sequence was obtained from an adult with an advanced solid tumor such as melanoma, head and neck, liver or kidney cancer. The input for sequencing was CD4+ or CD8+ T cells sorted from blood, taken in a trial of the OX40 agonist ivuxolimab. The sequence links TRBV29-1 to TRBJ1-1; tentative D gene TRBD1, with 6 bases matching. CDR3 region: CSVGGIGGTEAFF. The DNA sequence is as follows: TGCAGCGTCGGGGGTATAGGGGGCACTGAAGCTTTCTTT.